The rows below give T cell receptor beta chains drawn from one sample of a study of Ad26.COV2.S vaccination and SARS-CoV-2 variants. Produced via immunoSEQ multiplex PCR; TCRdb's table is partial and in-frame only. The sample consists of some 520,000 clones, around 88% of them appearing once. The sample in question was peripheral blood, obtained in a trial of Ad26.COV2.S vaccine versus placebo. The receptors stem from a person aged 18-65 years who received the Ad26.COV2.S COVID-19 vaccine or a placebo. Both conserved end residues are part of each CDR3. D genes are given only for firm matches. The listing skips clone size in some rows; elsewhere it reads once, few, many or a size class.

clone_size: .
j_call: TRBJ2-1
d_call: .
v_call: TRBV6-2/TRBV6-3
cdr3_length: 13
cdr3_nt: .
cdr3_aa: CASSSSVDNEQFF

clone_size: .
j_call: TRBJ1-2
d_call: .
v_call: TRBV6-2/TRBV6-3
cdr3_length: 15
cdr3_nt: TGTGCCAGCAGTTACACGAGGTTAGCTAACTATGGCTACACCTTC
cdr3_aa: CASSYTRLANYGYTF

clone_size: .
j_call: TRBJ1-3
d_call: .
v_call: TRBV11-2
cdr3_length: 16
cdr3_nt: TGTGCCAGCAGCTTAGGCCTGACGAGCTCTGGAAACACCATATATTTT
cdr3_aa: CASSLGLTSSGNTIYF

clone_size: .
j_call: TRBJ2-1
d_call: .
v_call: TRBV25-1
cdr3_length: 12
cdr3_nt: TGTGCCAGCAGTGAATTCTGGAAAAGGCAGTTCTTC
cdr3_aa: CASSEFWKRQFF

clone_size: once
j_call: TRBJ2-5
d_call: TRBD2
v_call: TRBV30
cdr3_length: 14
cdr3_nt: TGTGCCTGGAGTGGGAAGCGGGAGGTAGAGACCCAGTACTTC
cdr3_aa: CAWSGKREVETQYF

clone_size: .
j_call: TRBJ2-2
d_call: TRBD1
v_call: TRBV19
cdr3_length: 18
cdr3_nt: TGTGCCAGTAGTGCCCAGGCCCTCGGGACAGGATTCACCGGGGAGCTGTTTTTT
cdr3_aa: CASSAQALGTGFTGELFF

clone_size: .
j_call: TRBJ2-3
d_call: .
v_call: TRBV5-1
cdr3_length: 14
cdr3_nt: TGCGCCAGCAGCTTAGGGACCCTCTCAGATACGCAGTATTTT
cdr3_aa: CASSLGTLSDTQYF

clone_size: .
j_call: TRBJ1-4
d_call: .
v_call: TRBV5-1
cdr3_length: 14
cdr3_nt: TGCGCCAGCAGCTTGGACAGCACTAATGAAAAACTGTTTTTT
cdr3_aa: CASSLDSTNEKLFF

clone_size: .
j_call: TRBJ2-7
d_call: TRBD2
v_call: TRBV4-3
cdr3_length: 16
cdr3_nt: TGCGCCAGCAGCCAAGGCATTCTAGCGGGAGGCTACGAGCAGTACTTC
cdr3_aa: CASSQGILAGGYEQYF

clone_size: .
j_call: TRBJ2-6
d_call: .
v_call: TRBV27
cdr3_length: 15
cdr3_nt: TGTGCCAGCAGTTTAGGAGACTCTGGGGCCAACGTCCTGACTTTC
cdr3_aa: CASSLGDSGANVLTF

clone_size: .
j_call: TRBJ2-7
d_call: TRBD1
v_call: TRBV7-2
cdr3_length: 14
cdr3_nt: TGTGCCAGCAGCTTGGACAGGGGGTCCTACGAGCAGTACTTC
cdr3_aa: CASSLDRGSYEQYF

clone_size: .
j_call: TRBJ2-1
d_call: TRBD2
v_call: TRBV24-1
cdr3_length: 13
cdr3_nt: TGTGCCACCAGTGCGGGAGGGCGGGGTGAGCAGTTCTTC
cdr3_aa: CATSAGGRGEQFF

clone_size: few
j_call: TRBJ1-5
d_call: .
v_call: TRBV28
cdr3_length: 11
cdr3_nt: TGTGCCAGCAGGGGAAATCAGCCCCAGCATTTT
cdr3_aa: CASRGNQPQHF

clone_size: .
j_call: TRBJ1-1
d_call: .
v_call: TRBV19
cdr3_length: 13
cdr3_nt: TGTGCCAGTAGTATTACAGGGACCACTGAAGCTTTCTTT
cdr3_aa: CASSITGTTEAFF

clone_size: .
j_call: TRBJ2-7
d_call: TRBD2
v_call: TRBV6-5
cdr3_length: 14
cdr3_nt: TGTGCCAGCAGCAGTAGCGGGAGCTCCTACGAGCAGTACTTC
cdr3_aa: CASSSSGSSYEQYF

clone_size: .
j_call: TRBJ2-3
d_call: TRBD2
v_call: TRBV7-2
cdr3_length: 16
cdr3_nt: TGTGCCACCTCGGGCCAGGAGCGGGAGATTCCAGATACGCAGTATTTT
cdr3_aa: CATSGQEREIPDTQYF

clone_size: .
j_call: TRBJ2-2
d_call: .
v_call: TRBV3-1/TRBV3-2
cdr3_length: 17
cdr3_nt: TGTGCCAGCAGCCAAGTTTTGGGGACCTCGAACACCGGGGAGCTGTTTTTT
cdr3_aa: CASSQVLGTSNTGELFF